The entry below gives a single T cell receptor beta chain sequence along with its context. The record originates from a study of T cell changes during pregnancy in multiple sclerosis. Germline values: CDR1 MNHEY, CDR2 SMNVEV (reference sequence). The V gene end was trimmed by 7 bases and the J gene end by 6 bases; junction bases not matched to a gene: 14. CDR3 length: 15 amino acids. Using immunoSEQ multiplex PCR, the repertoire was profiled, and TCRdb retains in-frame clones only, with some absent. The data show 75,000 to 100,000 clones, just over 90% seen once. The chain has TRBV27 and TRBJ1-1; 7 bases align to TRBD1. This TCR came from a female donor in good health, enrolled as a control in a pregnancy study. The sample consisted of peripheral blood, taken after pregnancy. CDR3 in DNA: TGTGCCAGCAAAGCGAGACAGGGTCCGCACGCTGAAGCTTTCTTT. This sequence encodes CASKARQGPHAEAFF.